This T cell receptor (beta chain) was identified during a study of T cell repertoires in cytomegalovirus infection. Study summary: Public TCR beta signature analysis indicated the presence of both CMV infection and matching HLA type. Whole-study results and caveats: Cumulative frequency of public TCR beta families picked out carriers of CMV plus the relevant HLA. CMV-specific HLA-C-restricted TCR beta clonotypes dominated the ex vivo response.

About this clonotype itself: Its target is unknown.

V was cut by 3 bases and J by 6 bases, with 9 bases left in between. The CDR3 is 13 residues long. Germline values: CDR1 SGHDN, CDR2 FVKESK. Via MiXCR, TCRdb re-called the reads, giving one row per CDR3 protein. The data contain about 680,000 distinct CDR3 sequences, 20% to 30% of them singletons. Material for sequencing was CD8+ T cells from PBMCs. The TCR was taken from a human donor in good health (CMV status not recorded). Some clones in this sample may be carry-over from other donors' samples. The chain combines TRBV14 with TRBJ1-5, with D tentatively TRBD1 (5 bases). The CDR3 DNA sequence: TGTGCCAGCAGCCAGGAGACAGCTCAGCCCCAGCATTTT. Protein product: CASSQETAQPQHF.